One and the same sample provided the 32 T cell receptor beta chains below, sequenced in a study of T-cell reconstitution after alpha-beta-depleted transplantation in children. Unique molecular identifiers were used in preparing the TCRbeta library. TCRdb redid the calling of the PCR reads with MiXCR, one entry per CDR3 protein. Of roughly 200,000 distinct CDR3 sequences listed, 8.5% to 10% are singletons. The input for sequencing was PBMCs from the stem cell graft donor, taken from the stem cell graft. The source is a human donor who donated a stem cell graft to a child with acute lymphoblastic leukemia.

Many counts were recorded for this clonotype. The chain employs TRBV7-2 and TRBJ2-5; D perhaps matches TRBD1 (6 bases). The V end lost 5 bases, the J end lost 0 bases, and 7 bases lay between the germline ends. The CDR3 is 13 residues long. The germline V gene has CDR1 SGHTA and CDR2 FQGNSA. DNA for the CDR3: TGTGCCAGCAGCGACAGGCACCAAGAGACCCAGTACTTC. Its protein is CASSDRHQETQYF.

The chain links TRBV7-9 to TRBJ1-1; D unresolved. This CDR3 spans 16 amino acids. V was clipped by 5 bases and J by 1 base, with 17 bases between them. In germline, CDR1 is SEHNR, CDR2 FQNEAQ (reference sequence). The CDR3 protein is CASSQPPGSRNTEAFF. CDR3 bases: TGTGCCAGCAGCCAACCCCCGGGCAGCAGGAACACTGAAGCTTTCTTT.

This clonotype has a count of ten or more. The chain links TRBV20-1 to TRBJ2-5; 12 nucleotides agree with TRBD2. Germline CDR1 is DFQATT and CDR2 is SNEGSKA (reference sequence). The J segment lost 5 bases and the V segment lost 3 bases, leaving 4 bases of the junction unmatched. CDR3 length equals 14 residues. CDR3 loop: CSASYLAGGETQYF. The CDR3 DNA follows: TGCAGTGCTAGTTACCTAGCGGGGGGGGAGACCCAGTACTTC.

This clonotype was counted only a few times. The chain has TRBV6-5 and TRBJ2-7; D might be TRBD2 (5 bases). Trimming removed 6 bases from V and 6 bases from J, with 12 bases in between. This CDR3 contains 12 residues. From germline, CDR1 is MNHEY and CDR2 SVGAGI. CDR3 sequence reads: CASSGIHAEQYF. The CDR3 nucleotides read TGTGCCAGCAGCGGGATTCATGCCGAGCAGTACTTC.

Only a few counts were recorded for this clonotype. The chain uses TRBV5-6 and TRBJ2-2, with D unresolved. The V and J ends lost 4 bases and 2 bases respectively, with 12 bases between them. CDR1 and CDR2 (germline): SGHDT, YYEEEE. This CDR3 is built from 15 residues. CDR3 sequence: CASSQEERNTGELFF. The DNA of the CDR3 is TGTGCCAGCAGCCAAGAAGAAAGAAACACCGGGGAGCTGTTTTTT.

The chain couples TRBV5-8 to TRBJ2-5; D is possibly TRBD1 or TRBD2 (6 bases each). Germline V CDR1 and CDR2: SGHTS, YDEGEE. CDR3 length: 15 residues. Between the trimmed V and J ends, which lost 5 bases and 1 base, there was a span of 15 bases. The CDR3 spells CASSFSRGLQETQYF. The CDR3 DNA reads TGTGCCAGCAGTTTCTCCCGGGGGCTCCAAGAGACCCAGTACTTC.

The chain carries TRBV10-2 and TRBJ1-1; TRBD1 matches 9 bases. Germline V lookup: CDR1 WSHSY, CDR2 SAAADI. V shed 0 bases, J shed 4 bases, and the junction held 6 bases outside the gene matches. The CDR3 has 16 residues. The CDR3 DNA sequence: TGCGCCAGCAGTGAGTCCGGGACAGGGTTAAGCACTGAAGCTTTCTTT. Its protein is CASSESGTGLSTEAFF.

The table lists this clonotype with many counts. The gene calls are TRBV12-3 or TRBV12-4 and TRBJ1-1, with unresolved D. V dropped 5 bases and J dropped 5 bases, with 12 bases sitting between them. This CDR3 has 13 amino acids. The CDR3 region has the DNA TGTGCCAGCAGTCCTCAAACAGAGACTGAAGCTTTCTTT. This sequence encodes CASSPQTETEAFF.

The chain uses TRBV10-3 and TRBJ2-7; possibly TRBD1 for D (6 bases). Per germline, CDR1 ENHRY and CDR2 SYGVKD. V gave up 8 bases and J gave up 2 bases, with 13 bases separating them. CDR3 length equals 13 residues. CDR3 sequence reads: CAIRAGDPYEQYF. CDR3 bases: TGTGCCATCCGGGCAGGGGACCCCTACGAGCAGTACTTC.

At least ten counts were recorded for this clonotype. The chain uses TRBV24-1 and TRBJ2-3, with D unclear. Germline CDR1 reads KGHDR; CDR2 reads SFDVKD. This CDR3 has 14 residues. Trimming stripped 9 bases from V and 0 bases from J, with 12 bases between. In DNA, the CDR3 is TGTGCCACCCCCCCGTGGGCGAGCACAGATACGCAGTATTTT. Translated: CATPPWASTDTQYF.

The chain carries TRBV7-6 and TRBJ2-7; 7 bases match TRBD1. The CDR3 spans 16 residues. After removal of 0 bases from V and 0 bases from J, the junction contained 5 bases not matched to a gene. Germline V gene lookup returns CDR1 SGHVS and CDR2 FNYEAQ. CDR3 in amino acids: CASSLASRDSSYEQYF. The CDR3 bases are TGTGCCAGCAGCTTAGCATCCCGGGACAGCTCCTACGAGCAGTACTTC.

This clonotype turned up a few times. The chain couples TRBV12-3 or TRBV12-4 to TRBJ2-5; maybe TRBD1 (6 bases). Trimming took 5 bases from V and 2 from J, leaving 18 bases between them. This CDR3 comprises 16 residues. The CDR3 spells CASSLQPGQNQETQYF. The DNA of the CDR3 is TGTGCCAGCAGTCTTCAACCTGGACAGAATCAAGAGACCCAGTACTTC.

In its sample, this clonotype was seen a few times. The V and J genes are TRBV5-4 and TRBJ2-1, with 12 bases lining up with TRBD1. This CDR3 is built from 15 residues. The ends lost 1 base at V and 12 bases at J; junction bases unmatched: 8. CDR1 and CDR2 (germline): SGHNT, YYREEE (reference sequence). This CDR3 reads CASSLFGTGGGWQFF. CDR3 coding DNA: TGTGCCAGCAGCTTGTTTGGGACAGGGGGCGGTTGGCAGTTCTTC.

This clonotype was observed a handful of times. J is TRBJ2-1 and V is TRBV9; TRBD1 matches 12 bases. This CDR3 has 15 residues. Unmatched junction bases numbered 5, after V lost 2 bases and J lost 8 bases. Germline CDR1 reads SGDLS; CDR2 reads YYNGEE. The CDR3 coding sequence is TGTGCCAGCAGCGTGGGACAGGGGGCTCTATATGAGCAGTTCTTC. It translates to CASSVGQGALYEQFF.

This clonotype was seen only a few times. The rearrangement joins TRBV20-1 to TRBJ1-2, with TRBD1 matching 7 bases. This CDR3 has 17 amino acids. CDR1 is DFQATT, CDR2 SNEGSKA, per germline (reference sequence). Germline trimming cut 3 bases from V and 0 bases from J; bases unmatched to any gene: 13. In DNA, the CDR3 is TGCAGTGCTAGGGACCGGACAGGCTATCAAGCTAACTATGGCTACACCTTC. As protein: CSARDRTGYQANYGYTF.

V is TRBV10-3 and J is TRBJ2-3; 14 nucleotides line up with TRBD2. This CDR3 is 19 amino acids long. Germline values: CDR1 ENHRY, CDR2 SYGVKD. Trimming removed 3 bases from V and 1 base from J; junction bases left unmatched: 9. The CDR3 region is CAISDARTSGGLRTDTQYF. CDR3 coding DNA: TGTGCCATCAGTGACGCGCGGACTAGCGGGGGGCTTCGCACAGATACGCAGTATTTT.

J is TRBJ1-2 and V is TRBV5-6; no reliable D call. The CDR3 runs to 14 residues. V gave up 4 bases and J gave up 0 bases, with 10 bases separating them. Germline lookup yields CDR1 SGHDT and CDR2 YYEEEE. In DNA, the CDR3 is TGTGCCAGCAGCCCCTGGTCCTCTAACTATGGCTACACCTTC. Residues: CASSPWSSNYGYTF.

This clonotype was picked up many times. The rearrangement uses TRBV7-2 and TRBJ2-7; 8 bases are a match to TRBD1. With V trimmed by 0 bases and J by 2 bases, 0 bases remained unmatched. This CDR3 has 14 amino acids. From germline, CDR1 is SGHTA and CDR2 FQGNSA. Here the CDR3 reads CASSLATGAYEQYF. The CDR3 bases are TGTGCCAGCAGCTTAGCGACAGGGGCCTACGAGCAGTACTTC.

A remark on this clonotype: Possible read error: a much larger clone is one base away. The rearrangement joins TRBV5-1 to TRBJ2-6; D uncertain. CDR1 and CDR2 from the germline V gene are SGHRS and YFSETQ. This CDR3 spans 16 amino acids. CDR3 DNA sequence: TGCACCAGCAGCTTGGAGAGTCTCTCTGGGGCCAACGTCCTGACTTTC. As protein: CTSSLESLSGANVLTF.

This clonotype was seen many times. The J gene is TRBJ2-3, the V gene TRBV15, with D perhaps TRBD2 (6 bases). V shed 8 bases and J shed 0 bases, with 15 bases lying between them. CDR1 and CDR2 from the germline V gene are LNHNV and YYDKDF (reference sequence). This CDR3 region has 15 residues. CDR3 sequence: CATGGGAASTDTQYF. The CDR3, as DNA: TGTGCCACCGGGGGAGGTGCGGCTAGCACAGATACGCAGTATTTT.

The gene calls are TRBV20-1 and TRBJ1-2; TRBD1 might be the D (5 bases). Germline loops: CDR1 DFQATT, CDR2 SNEGSKA (reference sequence). The CDR3 runs to 16 residues. V lost 0 bases, J lost 4 bases, and 18 bases lay in between. CDR3 protein: CSARDPTGPSSYGYTF. The CDR3 DNA is TGCAGTGCTAGAGATCCGACGGGACCGAGTAGCTATGGCTACACCTTC.

V and J are TRBV27 and TRBJ2-5; no clear D. This CDR3 is 13 amino acids long. V was cut by 8 bases and J by 5 bases, with 15 bases left in between. Germline assignment: CDR1 MNHEY and CDR2 SMNVEV (reference sequence). Written as DNA, the CDR3 is TGTGCCAGCCTACCCCAGGTTGGGGAGACCCAGTACTTC. It codes for CASLPQVGETQYF.

This clonotype occurred many times. CDR3 residues: CASRPGQGAYNEQFF. The CDR3 DNA follows: TGCGCCAGCAGGCCAGGACAGGGGGCGTACAATGAGCAGTTCTTC. The gene calls are TRBV5-1 and TRBJ2-1; TRBD1 agrees at 11 bases. This CDR3 contains 15 residues. Germline V gene data show CDR1 as SGHRS and CDR2 as YFSETQ. J was trimmed by 4 bases and V by 5 bases; bases with no gene match: 5.

The J gene is TRBJ2-7, the V gene TRBV27; 9 bases map to TRBD1. The length of the CDR3 is 15 residues. V shed 5 bases, J shed 4 bases, and the junction held 9 bases outside the gene matches. The V gene's germline CDR1 is MNHEY and CDR2 SMNVEV (reference sequence). The DNA for the CDR3 is TGTGCCAGCAGTAAAACAAAACAGGGGGCGTACGAGCAGTACTTC. This translates into CASSKTKQGAYEQYF.

This chain joins TRBV9 and TRBJ1-4; tentative D call: TRBD1 (5 bases). Looked up from germline, CDR1 is SGDLS and CDR2 is YYNGEE. Trimming cost V 3 bases and J 3 bases, with 9 bases left between them. The CDR3 length is 14 residues. The CDR3 spells CASSAGLSNEKLFF. CDR3 in DNA: TGTGCCAGCAGCGCAGGGCTCTCTAATGAAAAACTGTTTTTT.

There are a few counts of this clonotype. The chain carries TRBV7-2 and TRBJ1-5; weak D call: TRBD1 (5 bases). V shed 1 base and J shed 7 bases, with 8 bases lying between them. The CDR3 is made up of 13 amino acids. Germline loops: CDR1 SGHTA, CDR2 FQGNSA. The CDR3 DNA sequence: TGTGCCAGCAGCTTAGAGGGGATCCAGCCCCAGCATTTT. Protein sequence: CASSLEGIQPQHF.

In this sample, this clonotype turned up many times. The J gene is TRBJ1-6, the V gene TRBV12-3 or TRBV12-4; maybe TRBD1 (5 bases). V lost 0 bases, J lost 10 bases, and 13 bases lay in between. CDR3 length equals 15 residues. DNA for the CDR3: TGTGCCAGCAGTTTAGCGCAGGGAATGAAATCACCCCTCCACTTT. It translates to CASSLAQGMKSPLHF.

This clonotype was detected many times. V gene TRBV10-3 combines with J gene TRBJ2-7, with D possibly TRBD1 on 5 matching bases. Looked up from germline, CDR1 is ENHRY and CDR2 is SYGVKD. Trimming removed 4 bases from V and 2 bases from J, with 9 bases in between. The CDR3 spans 13 residues. The CDR3 sequence is CAISGQGAYEQYF. The CDR3 DNA sequence: TGTGCCATCAGTGGCCAGGGCGCCTACGAGCAGTACTTC.

V is TRBV20-1 and J is TRBJ1-2; 8 bases line up with TRBD1. CDR3 size: 16 residues. Germline loops: CDR1 DFQATT, CDR2 SNEGSKA (reference sequence). J was trimmed by 0 bases and V by 3 bases; bases with no gene match: 9. CDR3 sequence reads: CSARVGTGSTNYGYTF. The DNA of the CDR3 is TGCAGTGCTAGGGTAGGGACAGGTTCAACTAACTATGGCTACACCTTC.

This clonotype was seen a handful of times. This chain connects TRBV5-6 to TRBJ2-5; unclear D gene. Germline CDR1 SGHDT, CDR2 YYEEEE. This CDR3 is built from 15 residues. The V end was cut by 6 bases, the J end by 4 bases, with 19 bases between. CDR3 coding DNA: TGTGCCAGCACCCTGGACCTCCGGTCGGGAGAGACCCAGTACTTC. It encodes CASTLDLRSGETQYF.

Here the CDR3 reads CASSPRDREDTDTQYF. The CDR3 DNA reads TGTGCCAGCAGCCCCCGGGACAGGGAGGACACAGATACGCAGTATTTT. The rearrangement uses TRBV7-6 and TRBJ2-3, with 9 bases aligning to TRBD1. Losses at the gene ends were 5 bases for V and 2 bases for J; bases not matched to a gene: 8. The CDR3 is made up of 16 amino acids. From germline, CDR1 is SGHVS and CDR2 FNYEAQ.

This clonotype was counted a few times. This chain uses TRBV7-2 with TRBJ2-1; 8 nucleotides agree with TRBD2. V dropped 5 bases and J dropped 4; count of bases not matched to a gene: 7. The CDR3 spans 15 residues. The germline gives CDR1 SGHTA, CDR2 FQGNSA. CDR3 bases: TGTGCCAGCAGCCTTAGGACTAGCAGATACAATGAGCAGTTCTTC. This translates into CASSLRTSRYNEQFF.